These 14 T cell receptor beta chains were all obtained from the same sample, sequenced in a study of shared clonotypes between healthy human individuals. Profiling relied on immunoSEQ multiplex PCR, and the TCRdb table lists in-frame clones only, not all of them. The table shows roughly 700,000 clones, with less than 85% occurring only once. The sequenced sample consisted of memory CD4+ T cells sorted from blood. Stated subset: CD45RA-negative fraction. All receptors derive from a young woman in good health.

This clone was observed a few times. The CDR3 region has the DNA TGTGCCAGCACCCGGGACGGAGGATATGGCTACACCTTC. It yields the protein CASTRDGGYGYTF. The rearrangement links TRBV2 to TRBJ1-2, with D perhaps matching TRBD1 (5 bases). The germline V gene has CDR1 SNHLY and CDR2 FYNNEI. The CDR3 sequence is 13 residues long. V lost 7 bases and J lost 5, with 14 bases in between.

The CDR3 loop is CASSTQGRQGDEQYF. The CDR3 nucleotides are TGTGCCAGCTCGACACAGGGTAGACAAGGCGACGAGCAGTACTTC. The chain couples TRBV18 to TRBJ2-7, with D possibly being TRBD1 (6 bases). Germline V CDR1 and CDR2: KGHSH, LQKENI. The CDR3 is made up of 15 amino acids. With 6 bases removed from V and 5 bases from J, the gap between germline ends came to 20 bases.

The gene calls are TRBV30 and TRBJ2-7; a weak D match, TRBD1 (5 bases). The CDR3 spans 13 residues. The V and J ends lost 0 bases and 6 bases respectively, with 12 bases between them. CDR1 is GTSNPN and CDR2 is SVGIG in the germline V gene (reference sequence). CDR3 DNA: TGTGCCTGGAGTGTAGGTCCAGGGTCCGAGCAGTACTTC. Encoded protein: CAWSVGPGSEQYF.

Ten or more counts support this clone. The same CDR3 also results from other DNA sequences found in this sample. This rearrangement joins TRBV7-2 to TRBJ1-2; TRBD1 might be the D (6 bases). The CDR3 consists of 13 residues. In germline, CDR1 is SGHTA, CDR2 FQGNSA. V lost 6 bases, J lost 2 bases, and 10 bases lay in between. Here the CDR3 reads CASRPDSNYGYTF. In DNA form, the CDR3 reads TGTGCCAGCAGGCCGGACAGCAACTATGGCTACACCTTC. The entire variable domain, with the rest obtained from reference TRBV7-2 and TRBJ1-2, is as follows: GAGVSQSPSNKVTEKGKDVELRCDPISGHTALYWYRQSLGQGLEFLIYFQGNSAPDKSGLPSDRFSAERTGGSVSTLTIQRTQQEDSAVYLCASRPDSNYGYTFGSGTRLTVV.

The chain joins TRBV7-2 to TRBJ2-2; 8 bases line up with TRBD2. V shed 5 bases and J 6 bases; nucleotides not matched to a gene: 11. Per germline, CDR1 SGHTA and CDR2 FQGNSA. The CDR3 totals 16 residues. CDR3 nucleotide sequence: TGTGCCAGCAGCCAAGGGAGCGGGGGCCGGGCCGGGGAGCTGTTTTTT. Encoded protein: CASSQGSGGRAGELFF.

The gene calls are TRBV9 and TRBJ2-3; possibly TRBD1 for D (5 bases). Germline assignment: CDR1 SGDLS and CDR2 YYNGEE. The CDR3 runs 15 residues. Trimming took 0 bases from V and 0 from J, leaving 8 bases between them. CDR3 region: CASSVGGWSTDTQYF. The CDR3 DNA follows: TGTGCCAGCAGCGTAGGGGGCTGGAGCACAGATACGCAGTATTTT.

The CDR3 DNA is TGTGCCAGCAGCTTAGCGCTTGGACAACCTAATGAAAAACTGTTTTTT. This encodes CASSLALGQPNEKLFF. The chain recombines TRBV7-2 with TRBJ1-4; maybe TRBD1 (5 bases). The CDR3 is 16 amino acids. Trimming took off 0 bases at V and 3 bases at J, with 11 bases between the two ends. CDR1 and CDR2 (germline): SGHTA, FQGNSA.

The chain has TRBV28 and TRBJ1-2; D may be TRBD1 (6 bases). Deletions cut 3 bases from V and 7 bases from J, with 12 bases between. Germline CDR1 reads MDHEN; CDR2 reads SYDVKM. The length of the CDR3 is 13 residues. CDR3 region: CASSFSGALGYTF. The CDR3, as DNA: TGTGCCAGCAGTTTCTCGGGGGCGCTTGGCTACACCTTC.

Details on this clone: This may be a read error: a much more frequent sequence differs by one nucleotide. The rearrangement links TRBV7-8 to TRBJ1-5; 8 positions agree with TRBD1. This CDR3 is 13 amino acids long. V shed 5 bases, J shed 5 bases, and the junction held 2 bases outside the gene matches. The V gene's germline CDR1 is SGHVS and CDR2 FQNEAQ. The CDR3 region is CASSTDRDQPQHF. DNA for the CDR3: TGTGCCAGCAGCACGGACAGGGATCAGCCCCAGCATTTT.

This chain connects TRBV5-1 to TRBJ1-1; D remains ambiguous. Germline V CDR1 and CDR2: SGHRS, YFSETQ. V was shortened by 1 base and J by 0 bases, with 7 bases between the two germline ends. This CDR3 comprises 14 residues. The CDR3 here is CASSLSGMNTEAFF. Here the CDR3 DNA reads TGCGCCAGCAGCTTGTCGGGGATGAACACTGAAGCTTTCTTT.

The V and J genes are TRBV5-1 and TRBJ2-2, with TRBD2 matching 8 bases. V lost 3 bases and J lost 7; bases outside the gene matches: 11. Germline values: CDR1 SGHRS, CDR2 YFSETQ. CDR3 size: 16 residues. The chain's CDR3 is CASSSSGSSNVGELFF. In DNA, the CDR3 is TGCGCCAGCAGCTCGAGCGGGAGTTCGAATGTCGGGGAGCTGTTTTTT.

This clone came up once. This could be a read error, since a much larger clone is one nucleotide away. The genes are TRBV27 and TRBJ2-5; D remains unclear. Germline lookup yields CDR1 MNHEY and CDR2 SMNVEV (reference sequence). The V end was cut by 5 bases, the J end by 0 bases, with 7 bases between. This CDR3 comprises 13 residues. The CDR3 DNA reads TGTGCCAGCAGTCCCGAGTACCAAGAGACCCAGTACTTC. It yields the protein CASSPEYQETQYF.

The chain links TRBV27 to TRBJ1-5, with 9 positions matching TRBD1. This CDR3 contains 15 residues. The germline CDR1 and CDR2 sequences are MNHEY and SMNVEV (reference sequence). V lost 5 bases to trimming and J lost 1 base; unmatched junction nucleotides: 3. The CDR3 bases are TGTGCCAGCAGTGGGGACAGGGCGAGCAATCAGCCCCAGCATTTT. Protein: CASSGDRASNQPQHF.

V and J are TRBV5-1 and TRBJ2-5; 7 nucleotides agree with TRBD1. The CDR3 sequence is 14 residues long. V lost 0 bases and J lost 4; bases outside the gene matches: 3. CDR1 is SGHRS and CDR2 is YFSETQ in the germline V gene. Written as DNA, the CDR3 is TGCGCCAGCAGCTTGGAAGGGGGCCGAGAGACCCAGTACTTC. It encodes CASSLEGGRETQYF.